These 27 T cell receptor beta chains share one sample of origin, sequenced in a study of CD8+CD57+ T cells in acquired aplastic anemia. Patients picked for sequencing had shown CD8+CD57+ cell expansion detected by flow cytometry. It was genomic DNA that served as the template for profiling TCR beta VDJ and CDR3. MiXCR, run by TCRdb on the reads, gives a single entry per CDR3 protein. The table includes under 200,000 distinct CDR3 sequences, 48% detected once. Material: sorted CD4+, CD8+, or CD8+CD57+ T cells (not recorded which) from PBMCs. The receptors were sampled from a human donor with aplastic anemia.

A note on this clonotype: Being one base from a much bigger clone, this may be a read error. The rearrangement uses TRBV6-5 and TRBJ1-1; D gene unclear. The CDR3 spans 10 residues. Germline lookup yields CDR1 MNHEY and CDR2 SVGAGI. The CDR3 bases are TGTGCCCGCAGTTATGGTGAAGCTTTCTTT. Residues: CARSYGEAFF.

The rearrangement links TRBV29-1 to TRBJ2-2; tentatively, D is TRBD1 (6 bases). Trimming removed 5 bases from V and 3 bases from J, with 10 bases in between. Per the germline V gene, CDR1 is SQVTM and CDR2 is ANQGSEA. The CDR3 is made up of 13 amino acids. The CDR3 nucleotides read TGCAGCGTTATAGACAGGTACACCGGGGAGCTGTTTTTT. This encodes CSVIDRYTGELFF.

Many counts were recorded for this clonotype. CDR3 region: CASSLGMPGEGYGYTF. The CDR3 bases are TGCGCCAGCAGCTTGGGTATGCCAGGGGAAGGCTATGGCTACACCTTC. V usage is TRBV5-1 and J usage is TRBJ1-2, with D perhaps matching TRBD1 (6 bases). This CDR3 is built from 16 residues. Trimming cost V 0 bases and J 4 bases, with 16 bases left between them. Germline V CDR1 and CDR2: SGHRS, YFSETQ.

This clonotype was recorded many times. This chain links TRBV9 with TRBJ2-7; 10 bases agree with TRBD2. This CDR3 contains 15 residues. Germline loops: CDR1 SGDLS, CDR2 YYNGEE. The J segment lost 3 bases and the V segment lost 0 bases, leaving 3 bases of the junction unmatched. CDR3 residues: CASSVGSGRLYEQYF. CDR3 bases: TGTGCCAGCAGCGTAGGTAGCGGGAGGCTCTACGAGCAGTACTTC.

The table lists this clonotype with many counts. The chain joins TRBV4-2 to TRBJ1-2; the match to TRBD1 covers 8 bases. The junction had 12 bases not matched to a gene; V was cut back by 1 base and J by 8 bases. This CDR3 is built from 16 residues. The germline gives CDR1 LGHNA, CDR2 YNFKEQ. CDR3 DNA: TGTGCCAGCAGCCAAGTGAAGGACAGGGCTTTGGGAGGCTACACCTTC. It specifies CASSQVKDRALGGYTF.

This clonotype showed up many times. The chain joins TRBV7-9 to TRBJ2-1; 9 bases align to TRBD2. Per the germline V gene, CDR1 is SEHNR and CDR2 is FQNEAQ (reference sequence). J lost 3 bases, V lost 5 bases, and 11 bases had no gene match. The CDR3 spans 17 residues. The CDR3 sequence is CASSHIGLAQIYNEQFF. The CDR3 DNA reads TGTGCCAGCAGCCACATCGGACTAGCGCAAATCTACAATGAGCAGTTCTTC.

This clonotype was counted at least ten times. The chain has TRBV20-1 and TRBJ2-5; 12 bases match TRBD2. V was clipped by 1 base and J by 5 bases; unmatched bases: 11. CDR1 and CDR2 from the germline V gene are DFQATT and SNEGSKA (reference sequence). The CDR3 runs to 17 residues. The CDR3, as DNA: TGCAGTGCTAGAGTCCTTAGGACTAGCGGGACAATGGAGACCCAGTACTTC. This codes for CSARVLRTSGTMETQYF.

This clonotype was picked up one time. V usage is TRBV19 and J usage is TRBJ2-3, with a tentative D call TRBD1 (6 bases). This CDR3 region has 15 residues. Trimming took off 3 bases at V and 7 bases at J, with 17 bases between the two ends. Germline V lookup: CDR1 LNHDA, CDR2 SQIVND (reference sequence). CDR3 protein: CASSIGAGARNTQYF. The CDR3 nucleotides read TGTGCCAGTAGTATCGGGGCAGGGGCTCGAAATACGCAGTATTTT.

This clonotype appeared once. V is TRBV19 and J is TRBJ2-7; TRBD2 matches at 7 bases. The CDR3 covers 15 residues. Looked up from germline, CDR1 is LNHDA and CDR2 is SQIVND (reference sequence). Germline trimming cut 6 bases from V and 5 bases from J; bases unmatched to any gene: 13. The CDR3 spells CASSPQLAGVHEQYF. The DNA for the CDR3 is TGTGCCAGTAGCCCACAACTGGCGGGAGTTCACGAGCAGTACTTC. Using reference TRBV19 and TRBJ2-7 for the parts outside the CDR3, the full variable domain is DGGITQSPKYLFRKEGQNVTLSCEQNLNHDAMYWYRQDPGQGLRLIYYSQIVNDFQKGDIAEGYSVSREKKESFPLTVTSAQKNPTAFYLCASSPQLAGVHEQYFGPGTRLTVT.

This clonotype was observed many times. The chain joins TRBV6-5 to TRBJ1-1; the D gene is possibly TRBD1 (5 bases). The V end lost 6 bases, the J end lost 4 bases, and 15 bases lay between the germline ends. CDR1 is MNHEY, CDR2 SVGAGI, per germline. CDR3 length: 14 amino acids. CDR3 sequence (DNA): TGTGCCAGCAGCTATTCGAGTGGGGCCACTGAAGCTTTCTTT. This encodes CASSYSSGATEAFF.

This chain joins TRBV2 and TRBJ2-5; 12 bases line up with TRBD2. The CDR3 has 15 residues. The V and J ends lost 8 bases and 5 bases, in that order; junction bases with no gene match: 9. CDR1 and CDR2 from the germline V gene are SNHLY and FYNNEI. In DNA, the CDR3 is TGTGCCAGCCTAGGACTAGCGGGGAGGCAGGAGACCCAGTACTTC. Translation: CASLGLAGRQETQYF.

This clonotype was counted at least ten times. This chain connects TRBV5-1 to TRBJ1-1; D ambiguous. Between the trimmed V and J ends, which lost 0 bases and 3 bases, there was a span of 9 bases. The CDR3 contains 14 residues. CDR1 and CDR2 (germline): SGHRS, YFSETQ. CDR3 region: CASSLVPGDTEAFF. The DNA for the CDR3 is TGCGCCAGCAGCTTGGTCCCTGGGGACACTGAAGCTTTCTTT.

The CDR3 sequence: CATSRDAVGLETQYF. The CDR3 nucleotides are TGTGCCACCAGCAGGGATGCTGTTGGGTTAGAGACCCAGTACTTC. The V gene is TRBV15, the J gene TRBJ2-5, with D uncertain. V lost 3 bases and J 4 bases, leaving 15 bases between the germline ends. CDR3 size: 15 residues. The germline V gene encodes CDR1 LNHNV and CDR2 YYDKDF (reference sequence).

The chain carries TRBV7-8 and TRBJ2-7; a weak D match, TRBD2 (5 bases). This CDR3 contains 16 residues. Germline assignment: CDR1 SGHVS and CDR2 FQNEAQ. The V end lost 2 bases, the J end lost 1 base, and 15 bases lay between the germline ends. The CDR3 loop is CASSLKRVAGSYEQYF. The CDR3 DNA follows: TGTGCCAGCAGCTTAAAGAGGGTTGCGGGTTCCTACGAGCAGTACTTC.

At least ten counts were recorded for this clonotype. The genes are TRBV6-6 and TRBJ2-1, with D perhaps TRBD1 (6 bases). V lost 0 bases, J lost 3 bases, and 9 bases lay in between. The CDR3 is 15 amino acids. Germline V gives CDR1 MNHNY, CDR2 SVGAGI (reference sequence). As DNA, the CDR3 is TGTGCCAGCAGTTACTCCACAGGGATCTACAATGAGCAGTTCTTC. It yields the protein CASSYSTGIYNEQFF.

This clonotype was seen only a few times. This chain connects TRBV5-1 to TRBJ2-7; D remains unclear. The germline gives CDR1 SGHRS, CDR2 YFSETQ. Deletions cut 4 bases from V and 0 bases from J, with 17 bases between. This CDR3 comprises 16 residues. CDR3 in amino acids: CASSLLSPGISYEQYF. The CDR3 DNA follows: TGCGCCAGCAGCCTTTTATCGCCGGGTATCTCCTACGAGCAGTACTTC.

Regarding this clonotype: This may come from a read error, since a much larger clone is one base off. This chain connects TRBV6-5 to TRBJ2-7; the D gene is possibly TRBD1 (5 bases). Germline V CDR1 and CDR2: MNHEY, SVGAGI. Between the trimmed V and J ends, which lost 0 bases and 1 base, there was a span of 10 bases. This CDR3 region has 15 residues. The CDR3 region is CASSYSKGWSYEQYF. CDR3 coding DNA: TGTGCCAGCAGTTACTCTAAGGGGTGGTCCTACGAGCAGTACTTC.

The chain carries TRBV11-1 and TRBJ2-2; D uncertain. V was cut by 3 bases and J by 1 base, with 6 bases left in between. Germline V gene data show CDR1 as SGHAT and CDR2 as FQDESV (reference sequence). CDR3 length: 14 residues. The CDR3 here is CASSLIQNTGELFF. As DNA, the CDR3 is TGTGCCAGCAGCTTGATCCAGAACACCGGGGAGCTGTTTTTT.

This clonotype has a count of ten or more. V is TRBV4-1 and J is TRBJ2-7, with TRBD2 matching over 8 bases. The CDR3 is 15 residues long. V shed 3 bases, J shed 2 bases, and the junction held 6 bases outside the gene matches. The germline V gene has CDR1 MGHRA and CDR2 YSYEKL. The CDR3 spells CASSQASSGTYEQYF. DNA of the CDR3: TGCGCCAGCAGCCAGGCTAGTAGCGGGACCTACGAGCAGTACTTC.

Of note for this clonotype: The junction departs from germline at one end; a sequencing error may be responsible. The chain carries TRBV7-2 and TRBJ1-1; a possible D gene is TRBD1 (5 bases). CDR3 length equals 14 residues. Germline V gene sequence: CDR1 SGHTA, CDR2 FQGNSA. CDR3 nucleotide sequence: TGTGCCAGCGGCTTACAGGCCGTGAACACTGAAGCTTTCTTT. It yields the protein CASGLQAVNTEAFF.

This sequence joins TRBV24-1 and TRBJ1-5; D unresolved. Between the trimmed V and J ends, which lost 3 bases and 4 bases, there was a span of 9 bases. Germline CDR1 is KGHDR and CDR2 is SFDVKD. The CDR3 extends over 14 amino acids. CDR3 sequence: CATSDLDPNQPQHF. Written as DNA, the CDR3 is TGTGCCACCAGTGATCTTGATCCAAATCAGCCCCAGCATTTT.

The chain recombines TRBV19 with TRBJ1-2; possibly TRBD1 for D (6 bases). The CDR3 sequence is 13 residues long. CDR1 and CDR2 (germline): LNHDA, SQIVND (reference sequence). Between the trimmed V and J ends, which lost 7 bases and 4 bases, there was a span of 13 bases. Written as DNA, the CDR3 is TGTGCCAGTACCAGGGGAGGAGGCTATGGCTACACCTTC. This codes for CASTRGGGYGYTF.

This clonotype has ten or more counts. CDR3 DNA sequence: TGCAGTGCTAGAGATGGGAACTTGGGCACAGATACGCAGTATTTT. It specifies CSARDGNLGTDTQYF. This chain connects TRBV20-1 to TRBJ2-3; D is unclear. Looked up from germline, CDR1 is DFQATT and CDR2 is SNEGSKA (reference sequence). The V end lost 0 bases, the J end lost 1 base, and 11 bases lay between the germline ends. This CDR3 has 15 amino acids.

J is TRBJ1-1 and V is TRBV2; D gene ambiguous. The V and J ends lost 6 bases and 6 bases respectively, with 14 bases between them. Germline V gene lookup returns CDR1 SNHLY and CDR2 FYNNEI. This CDR3 has 13 residues. CDR3 amino acids: CASSPERWSEAFF. CDR3 in DNA: TGTGCCAGCAGCCCGGAACGTTGGTCTGAAGCTTTCTTT.

The chain has TRBV24-1 and TRBJ2-1; D uncertain. The CDR3 sequence is 13 residues long. Trimming pared 0 bases from V and 5 bases from J, leaving 4 bases between. Germline-derived CDR1 and CDR2 are KGHDR and SFDVKD. CDR3 nucleotide sequence: TGTGCCACCAGTGATTTGCTCGACAATGAGCAGTTCTTC. The encoded protein is CATSDLLDNEQFF.

This clonotype was observed a few times. V usage is TRBV20-1 and J usage is TRBJ1-6; D possibly corresponds to TRBD1 (6 bases). V gave up 2 bases and J gave up 4 bases, with 6 bases separating them. Germline V CDR1 and CDR2: DFQATT, SNEGSKA (reference sequence). The CDR3 has 13 residues. The CDR3 here is CSARQGYNSPLHF. DNA for the CDR3: TGCAGTGCTAGACAGGGGTATAATTCACCCCTCCACTTT.

V is TRBV7-3 and J is TRBJ2-3; 16 bases map to TRBD2. There are 18 residues in the CDR3. Germline CDR1 reads SGHTA; CDR2 reads FQGTGA. The ends lost 0 bases at V and 2 bases at J; junction bases unmatched: 2. The CDR3 sequence: CASSLTGLAGGNTDTQYF. As DNA, the CDR3 is TGTGCCAGCAGCTTAACGGGACTAGCGGGAGGGAACACAGATACGCAGTATTTT.